The rows below give T cell receptor beta chains drawn from one sample of a study of T cell repertoires in cytomegalovirus infection. TCRdb passed the reads through MiXCR, listing each CDR3 protein once. The repertoire holds about 260,000 distinct CDR3 sequences, with roughly 13% as singletons. Sequenced: PBMCs. The origin of the receptors is a human donor in good health (CMV status not recorded). Some clones in this sample may be carry-over from other donors' samples. The CDR3 runs from the conserved cysteine through the conserved F or W. Fields, in order: V gene, clone size, J gene, D gene, CDR3 length, CDR3 DNA, CDR3 protein. The D gene is left open where the match is weak. The listing skips clone size in some rows; elsewhere it reads once, few, many or a size class.

V: TRBV19; size: NA; J: TRBJ2-2; D: NA; length: 16; DNA: TGTGCCAGTGGAGGAAGAGGTGGGGGCAACACCGGGGAGCTGTTTTTT; CDR3: CASGGRGGGNTGELFF
V: TRBV11-3; size: NA; J: TRBJ2-7; D: TRBD2; length: 15; DNA: TGTGCCAGCAGCTTAGGTCTAGCGGGATATGACGAGCAGTACTTC; CDR3: CASSLGLAGYDEQYF
V: TRBV12-3/TRBV12-4; size: many; J: TRBJ2-5; D: TRBD2; length: 17; DNA: TGTGCCAGCACTTTGGCTCTAATTGCGGGAGTCGGAGAGACCCAGTACTTC; CDR3: CASTLALIAGVGETQYF
V: TRBV5-4; size: few; J: TRBJ2-3; D: TRBD1; length: 16; DNA: TGTGCCAGCAGCTTTAACCGAGGACAGGGAACAGATACGCAGTATTTT; CDR3: CASSFNRGQGTDTQYF
V: TRBV27; size: many; J: TRBJ1-4; D: NA; length: 14; DNA: TGTGCCAGCAGTTTATTGGGAGGACGGGAAAAACTGTTTTTT; CDR3: CASSLLGGREKLFF
V: TRBV5-1; size: many; J: TRBJ1-1; D: NA; length: 14; DNA: TGTGCCAGCAGCTTGAGTGGGCTTAACACTGAAGCTTTCTTT; CDR3: CASSLSGLNTEAFF
V: TRBV7-2; size: many; J: TRBJ1-2; D: NA; length: 16; DNA: TGTGCCAGCAGCTCTCCGATGCGACAGCGTCTCTATGGCTACACCTTC; CDR3: CASSSPMRQRLYGYTF
V: TRBV5-1; size: many; J: TRBJ2-5; D: NA; length: 12; DNA: TGCGCCAGCAGCTTACCTACGGAGACCCAGTACTTC; CDR3: CASSLPTETQYF
V: TRBV28; size: NA; J: TRBJ2-7; D: TRBD1; length: 12; DNA: TGTGCCAGTACAGGGGGCGCCTACGAGCAGTACTTC; CDR3: CASTGGAYEQYF
V: TRBV7-2; size: many; J: TRBJ2-1; D: TRBD1; length: 16; DNA: TGTGCCAGCAGCTTAGACAGGGGGCGCTTTTATAATGAGCAGTTCTTC; CDR3: CASSLDRGRFYNEQFF
V: TRBV11-2; size: many; J: TRBJ2-7; D: TRBD1; length: 14; DNA: TGTGCCAGCAGCATCCGACAGGGGTCCTACGAGCAGTACTTC; CDR3: CASSIRQGSYEQYF
V: TRBV20-1; size: NA; J: TRBJ1-3; D: NA; length: 14; DNA: TGCAGCGCCAAAGCTACAGGGTTGGGAAACACCATATATTTT; CDR3: CSAKATGLGNTIYF
V: TRBV4-1; size: few; J: TRBJ2-7; D: NA; length: 18; DNA: TGCGCCAGCAGCCGAGGACCGGGAAAGTCACTACCGTTGGTTGAGCAGTACTTC; CDR3: CASSRGPGKSLPLVEQYF
V: TRBV3-1; size: NA; J: TRBJ2-1; D: TRBD2; length: 14; DNA: TGTGCCAGCAGCCAAGCTAGCGGGAGTGATGAGCAGTTCTTC; CDR3: CASSQASGSDEQFF
V: TRBV7-8; size: few; J: TRBJ1-2; D: NA; length: 11; DNA: TGTGCCAGCAGCTTAGGCCTTGACTACACCTTC; CDR3: CASSLGLDYTF
V: TRBV20-1; size: few; J: TRBJ1-5; D: TRBD1; length: 12; DNA: TGCAGTGCCAGGACAGGGTCTCAGCCCCAGCATTTT; CDR3: CSARTGSQPQHF
V: TRBV7-4; size: few; J: TRBJ2-7; D: NA; length: 12; DNA: TGTGCCAGCAGCTTAATGACTTACGAGCAGTACTTC; CDR3: CASSLMTYEQYF
V: TRBV12-3/TRBV12-4; size: few; J: TRBJ2-3; D: TRBD2; length: 15; DNA: TGTGCCAGCAGTTGGAGGTTACTAGCGGGAGACACGCAGTATTTT; CDR3: CASSWRLLAGDTQYF
V: TRBV7-4; size: NA; J: TRBJ2-7; D: NA; length: 12; DNA: TGTGCCAGCAGCTTTTCGCGCGCCGAGCAGTACTTC; CDR3: CASSFSRAEQYF
V: TRBV7-2; size: few; J: TRBJ2-5; D: TRBD1; length: 15; DNA: TGTGCCAGCAGCTTAGCGGCAGGGGGCGTCGAGACCCAGTACTTC; CDR3: CASSLAAGGVETQYF
V: TRBV7-2; size: many; J: TRBJ2-5; D: TRBD2; length: 15; DNA: TGTGCCAGCAGCTTCGGCGGGAGAGAAGGAGAGACCCAGTACTTC; CDR3: CASSFGGREGETQYF
V: TRBV18; size: few; J: TRBJ1-3; D: NA; length: 15; DNA: TGTGCCAGCTCACCTCAGGTGCCCTCTGGAAACACCATATATTTT; CDR3: CASSPQVPSGNTIYF
V: TRBV27; size: few; J: TRBJ1-1; D: NA; length: 14; DNA: TGTGCCAGCAGTTGGACGGATGAAAACACTGAAGCTTTCTTT; CDR3: CASSWTDENTEAFF
V: TRBV29-1; size: many; J: TRBJ1-5; D: TRBD1; length: 13; DNA: TGCAGCGTCGAAACAGGGGTCAATCAGCCCCAGCATTTT; CDR3: CSVETGVNQPQHF
V: TRBV28; size: many; J: TRBJ1-5; D: TRBD1; length: 16; DNA: TGTGCCAGCAGTACACGAGAAGGGGGCGAGACTCAGCCCCAGCATTTT; CDR3: CASSTREGGETQPQHF
V: TRBV19; size: many; J: TRBJ2-7; D: NA; length: 14; DNA: TGTGCCAGTAGTATGTCCGGGAGTAGCTACGAGCAGTACTTC; CDR3: CASSMSGSSYEQYF
V: TRBV20-1; size: NA; J: TRBJ2-1; D: NA; length: 16; DNA: TGCAGTGCTAGAGATAGAACAGGCCCCTTCTACAATGAGCAGTTCTTC; CDR3: CSARDRTGPFYNEQFF
V: TRBV20-1; size: many; J: TRBJ2-1; D: TRBD2; length: 16; DNA: TGCAGTGGCGCCAGCGGGAGGGCCTTTACCTACAATGAGCAGTTCTTC; CDR3: CSGASGRAFTYNEQFF
V: TRBV7-2; size: many; J: TRBJ2-1; D: NA; length: 16; DNA: TGTGCCAGCAGCTTACGAGCAGGGAGCTCCTACAATGAGCAGTTCTTC; CDR3: CASSLRAGSSYNEQFF
V: TRBV11-2; size: few; J: TRBJ2-3; D: NA; length: 16; DNA: TGTGCCAGCAGCCTGGCTAGCGACTTCCCTCCGAATACGCAGTATTTT; CDR3: CASSLASDFPPNTQYF
V: TRBV11-2; size: NA; J: TRBJ2-1; D: TRBD2; length: 17; DNA: TGTGCCAGCAGCTTAAGGGGGACTAGCGGGAGGTACAATGAGCAGTTCTTC; CDR3: CASSLRGTSGRYNEQFF
V: TRBV7-8; size: many; J: TRBJ2-1; D: TRBD2; length: 15; DNA: TGTGCCAGCAGTCCTAGCGGCAGCTCCTACAATGAGCAGTTCTTC; CDR3: CASSPSGSSYNEQFF
V: TRBV19; size: many; J: TRBJ2-4; D: TRBD1; length: 13; DNA: TGTGCCAGTAGATTAGGACAGGGAGACATTCAGTACTTC; CDR3: CASRLGQGDIQYF
V: TRBV9; size: few; J: TRBJ1-1; D: NA; length: 15; DNA: TGTGCCAGCAGCGGCCACGGACAGATGAACACTGAAGCTTTCTTT; CDR3: CASSGHGQMNTEAFF
V: TRBV28; size: few; J: TRBJ1-1; D: NA; length: 12; DNA: TGTGCCAGTTCAAGGAGGAGCACTGAAGCTTTCTTT; CDR3: CASSRRSTEAFF
V: TRBV14; size: NA; J: TRBJ1-2; D: NA; length: 14; DNA: TGTGCCAGCAGCATGGTGGGAATCTACTATGGCTACACCTTC; CDR3: CASSMVGIYYGYTF
V: TRBV6-1; size: many; J: TRBJ1-1; D: NA; length: 15; DNA: TGTGCCAGCAGTGAAGCGGCGGGAGTTGCCACTGAAGCTTTCTTT; CDR3: CASSEAAGVATEAFF
V: TRBV6-2/TRBV6-3; size: many; J: TRBJ2-3; D: TRBD2; length: 15; DNA: TGTGCCAGCAGTTACTCTCGACTAGCGGATGCTACGCAGTATTTT; CDR3: CASSYSRLADATQYF
V: TRBV5-5; size: NA; J: TRBJ2-7; D: TRBD1; length: 14; DNA: TGTGCCAGCAGCCCCTGGGACAGTTCCTACGAGCAGTACTTC; CDR3: CASSPWDSSYEQYF
V: TRBV12-3/TRBV12-4; size: few; J: TRBJ2-1; D: NA; length: 14; DNA: TGTGCCAGCAACCCTCAGGGGTCCAGTGATGAGCAGTTCTTC; CDR3: CASNPQGSSDEQFF
V: TRBV7-6; size: many; J: TRBJ2-7; D: NA; length: 13; DNA: TGTGCCAGCAGCCCTCTAGGGGGGCGGGAGCAGTACTTC; CDR3: CASSPLGGREQYF
V: TRBV29-1; size: NA; J: TRBJ2-3; D: TRBD2; length: 16; DNA: TGCAGCGTTGAAGAGATAGCGGGGGGGCGCGGAGATACGCAGTATTTT; CDR3: CSVEEIAGGRGDTQYF
V: TRBV12-3/TRBV12-4; size: many; J: TRBJ1-2; D: TRBD1; length: 14; DNA: TGTGCCAGCAGTTTACAGGGGGGGAGCTATGGCTACACCTTC; CDR3: CASSLQGGSYGYTF
V: TRBV28; size: few; J: TRBJ2-5; D: NA; length: 15; DNA: TGTGCCAGCAGTTTCGGGCAGGGGATACAAGAGACCCAGTACTTC; CDR3: CASSFGQGIQETQYF